Shown below are 30 T cell receptor beta chains from a single sample sequenced in a study of T cell responses to AZD1222 COVID-19 vaccine. The assay was immunoSEQ multiplex PCR, and TCRdb's table has in-frame clones only and misses some. The sample has roughly 170,000 clones; under 95% are singletons. The sequenced sample was peripheral blood, obtained 28 days after the second AZD1222 dose. The source is an adult who received the AZD1222 COVID-19 vaccine.

The gene calls are TRBV25-1 and TRBJ2-7, with unresolved D. Germline assignment: CDR1 MGHDK and CDR2 SYGVNS. V dropped 0 bases and J dropped 8 bases, with 5 bases sitting between them. The CDR3 runs 11 residues. In DNA form, the CDR3 reads TGTGCCAGCAGTGAATACGGTCAGCAGTACTTC. It yields the protein CASSEYGQQYF.

The genes are TRBV13 and TRBJ2-3; D call uncertain. CDR1 is PRHDT and CDR2 is FYEKMQ in the germline V gene (reference sequence). This CDR3 region has 15 residues. Trimming cost V 4 bases and J 4 bases, with 15 bases left between them. The DNA for the CDR3 is TGTGCCAGCAGCTCCGTTAGTAGTGATGCAGATACGCAGTATTTT. Its translation is CASSSVSSDADTQYF.

This sequence joins TRBV27 and TRBJ2-1; D gene ambiguous. The germline V gene encodes CDR1 MNHEY and CDR2 SMNVEV (reference sequence). This CDR3 is built from 13 residues. V was pared by 6 bases and J by 1 base, with 7 bases between. Here the CDR3 DNA reads TGTGCCAGCAGCTGGGGTTCCTACAATGAGCAGTTCTTC. Encoded protein: CASSWGSYNEQFF.

This clone came up a few times. The CDR3 DNA reads TGTGCCAGCAGTTTATGGGGGGAGGGTCACAATGAGCAGTTCTTC. Translating it yields CASSLWGEGHNEQFF. The gene calls are TRBV28 and TRBJ2-1; TRBD2 agrees at 7 bases. Germline loops: CDR1 MDHEN, CDR2 SYDVKM. This CDR3 spans 15 amino acids. V trimming: 0 bases; J trimming: 5 bases; junction bases outside the gene matches: 4.

The chain is built from TRBV4-3 and TRBJ2-5; 7 bases align to TRBD2. V was pared by 0 bases and J by 4 bases, with 8 bases of the junction left unmatched. Germline lookup yields CDR1 LGHNA and CDR2 YSLEER. The CDR3 is 16 amino acids. The CDR3 reads CASSQDRSGDGETQYF. The CDR3 nucleotides are TGCGCCAGCAGCCAAGACAGGAGCGGGGATGGAGAGACCCAGTACTTC.

This clone was detected only once. The CDR3 DNA is TGTGCCAGCAGTTGGGCCCTCAACACTGAAGCTTTCTTT. Amino acids: CASSWALNTEAFF. The rearrangement uses TRBV6-5 and TRBJ1-1, with D uncertain. CDR3 size: 13 residues. Trimming left V 4 bases short and J 2 bases short, with 8 bases between. Germline CDR1 is MNHEY and CDR2 is SVGAGI.

The rearrangement uses TRBV6-2 or TRBV6-3 and TRBJ1-1; D might be TRBD1 (6 bases). Germline CDR1 reads MNHEY; CDR2 reads SVGEGT. The CDR3 loop spans 17 amino acids. V was clipped by 6 bases and J by 0 bases, with 20 bases between them. DNA of the CDR3: TGTGCCAGCAGCCCCTCGGGGGCGATAATTATGAACACTGAAGCTTTCTTT. Its protein product is CASSPSGAIIMNTEAFF.

The chain joins TRBV7-9 to TRBJ2-5; 9 bases fit TRBD2. Germline V gene sequence: CDR1 SEHNR, CDR2 FQNEAQ (reference sequence). After removal of 0 bases from V and 2 bases from J, the junction contained 4 bases not matched to a gene. This CDR3 spans 16 amino acids. In DNA form, the CDR3 reads TGTGCCAGCAGCTTAGCGCGTCTAGCGGGGCAAGAGACCCAGTACTTC. Translating it yields CASSLARLAGQETQYF.

This chain connects TRBV7-9 to TRBJ2-2; D call uncertain. Germline V lookup: CDR1 SEHNR, CDR2 FQNEAQ (reference sequence). V lost 4 bases and J lost 8, with 8 bases in between. There are 12 residues in the CDR3. The CDR3 is CASSSVQGELFF. CDR3 sequence (DNA): TGTGCCAGCAGCTCCGTCCAGGGGGAGCTGTTTTTT.

A word on this clone: The junction and the germline gene differ at one end; a read error may be behind it. The DNA for the CDR3 is TGCGCCAGCAGTGGGGACTCTTACTTT. It is translated as CASSGDSYF. The chain is built from TRBV10-1 and TRBJ1-6; weak D call: TRBD1 (5 bases). Germline V gives CDR1 WNHNN, CDR2 SYGVQD (reference sequence). The CDR3 has 9 residues.

CDR3 loop: CASSETGVGYEQYF. The CDR3 DNA is TGTGCCAGCAGCGAGACAGGGGTGGGGTACGAGCAGTACTTC. The V and J genes are TRBV7-3 and TRBJ2-7, with 8 bases lining up with TRBD1. CDR1 is SGHTA and CDR2 is FQGTGA in the germline V gene. The CDR3 length is 14 residues. Trimming took 5 bases from V and 4 from J; bases not matched to a gene: 7.

The chain recombines TRBV19 with TRBJ1-5; no clear D. The ends were cut back, 2 bases at V and 0 bases at J, with 14 bases in the middle. The germline V gene encodes CDR1 LNHDA and CDR2 SQIVND (reference sequence). This CDR3 contains 17 residues. Here the CDR3 reads CASSIWSGDYSNQPQHF. CDR3 nucleotide sequence: TGTGCCAGTAGTATATGGTCAGGCGATTATAGCAATCAGCCCCAGCATTTT.

V and J are TRBV12-3 or TRBV12-4 and TRBJ1-3; 7 bases agree with TRBD1. The CDR3 consists of 13 residues. V shed 3 bases and J 4 bases; nucleotides not matched to a gene: 0. The CDR3 region is CASSLGQGNTIYF. The DNA for the CDR3 is TGTGCCAGCAGTTTGGGACAGGGAAACACCATATATTTT.

The chain is built from TRBV19 and TRBJ2-5; D is possibly TRBD1 (7 bases). Trimming removed 4 bases at V and 1 base at J, with 13 bases between. This CDR3 has 15 amino acids. Germline loops: CDR1 LNHDA, CDR2 SQIVND (reference sequence). The CDR3 DNA reads as TGTGCCAGTAGTACACGACAGGGAGGCCAAGAGACCCAGTACTTC. It specifies CASSTRQGGQETQYF.

The rearrangement joins TRBV5-5 to TRBJ1-5; D gene uncertain. The CDR3 loop spans 15 amino acids. V gave up 1 base and J gave up 3 bases, with 11 bases separating them. Germline lookup yields CDR1 SGHKS and CDR2 YYEKEE (reference sequence). For the CDR3, the DNA is TGTGCCAGCAGCTTGCTAAGTACTATCAATCAGCCCCAGCATTTT. The encoded protein is CASSLLSTINQPQHF.

The chain joins TRBV6-5 to TRBJ1-1; the D is unclear. Germline V gene sequence: CDR1 MNHEY, CDR2 SVGAGI. Deletions cut 8 bases from V and 6 bases from J, with 13 bases between. CDR3 length: 12 residues. The CDR3 spells CASGPVRAEAFF. The CDR3 bases are TGTGCCAGCGGGCCCGTCCGCGCTGAAGCTTTCTTT.

This chain connects TRBV9 to TRBJ2-1; possible D gene TRBD2, 5 bases. V was cut by 4 bases and J by 6 bases, with 14 bases left in between. The CDR3 covers 14 residues. Germline V gives CDR1 SGDLS, CDR2 YYNGEE. The CDR3 sequence: CASSPAGGSNEQFF. The CDR3 DNA reads as TGTGCCAGCAGCCCTGCGGGTGGGTCCAATGAGCAGTTCTTC.

The chain links TRBV5-4 to TRBJ2-1; the D gene is possibly TRBD2 (5 bases). CDR1 and CDR2 from the germline V gene are SGHNT and YYREEE (reference sequence). Trimming pared 0 bases from V and 9 bases from J, leaving 7 bases between. The CDR3 length is 12 residues. The CDR3 spells CASSLDRGEQFF. CDR3 in DNA: TGTGCCAGCAGCTTGGATCGGGGTGAGCAGTTCTTC.

The chain is built from TRBV7-2 and TRBJ1-2; possible D gene TRBD1, 6 bases. Trimming removed 2 bases at V and 12 bases at J, with 16 bases between. The germline CDR1 and CDR2 sequences are SGHTA and FQGNSA. The CDR3 covers 13 residues. The DNA of the CDR3 is TGTGCCAGCAGCTTACAGGCTAGAGGGGGACACACCTTC. It specifies CASSLQARGGHTF.

The rearrangement links TRBV7-2 to TRBJ2-1; tentative D call: TRBD2 (6 bases). V was pared by 2 bases and J by 9 bases, with 14 bases between. The CDR3 length is 14 residues. CDR1 SGHTA and CDR2 FQGNSA come from the germline V gene. CDR3: CASSLLRLGSEQFF. The CDR3 bases are TGTGCCAGCAGCTTATTACGACTAGGGAGTGAGCAGTTCTTC.

The chain links TRBV15 to TRBJ1-2; the D is unclear. Trimming removed 0 bases at V and 5 bases at J, with 16 bases between. From germline, CDR1 is LNHNV and CDR2 YYDKDF (reference sequence). The CDR3 loop spans 16 amino acids. The CDR3 nucleotides read TGTGCCACCAGCAGAGACCCCCAGGAGAGCGCTTATGGCTACACCTTC. As protein: CATSRDPQESAYGYTF.

The gene calls are TRBV29-1 and TRBJ1-1; no reliable D call. Germline CDR1 SQVTM, CDR2 ANQGSEA. The CDR3 sequence is 12 residues long. Trimming removed 5 bases from V and 2 bases from J, with 9 bases in between. This CDR3 is CSVRVFNTEAFF. The DNA for the CDR3 is TGCAGCGTTAGGGTATTCAACACTGAAGCTTTCTTT.

This chain joins TRBV19 and TRBJ1-3, with 7 bases aligning to TRBD1. This CDR3 has 15 amino acids. With 5 bases clipped from V and 3 bases from J, the junction kept 7 bases outside the gene matches. Germline values: CDR1 LNHDA, CDR2 SQIVND (reference sequence). For the CDR3, the DNA is TGTGCCAGTAGTTTTTCGCGGACAGGTGGAAACACCATATATTTT. As protein: CASSFSRTGGNTIYF.

This clone was seen only once. The V and J genes are TRBV28 and TRBJ1-2; 9 bases fit TRBD1. V was clipped by 7 bases and J by 8 bases; unmatched bases: 8. Germline CDR1 and CDR2: MDHEN and SYDVKM. The CDR3 is 13 residues long. The chain's CDR3 is CASTLQGAYGYTF. The DNA for the CDR3 is TGTGCCAGCACCCTACAGGGGGCATACGGCTACACCTTC.

The gene calls are TRBV5-1 and TRBJ2-6; D is possibly TRBD1 or TRBD2 (5 bases each). The V gene lost 1 base and the J gene lost 4 bases, with 12 bases spanning the gap. Germline-derived CDR1 and CDR2 are SGHRS and YFSETQ. The CDR3 loop spans 16 amino acids. The CDR3 DNA reads TGCGCCAGCAGCTTGCGGCCGGGGACCGGGGCCAACGTCCTGACTTTC. Translation: CASSLRPGTGANVLTF.

The chain carries TRBV4-3 and TRBJ2-2; possibly TRBD2 for D (6 bases). CDR3 length: 14 amino acids. Per the germline V gene, CDR1 is LGHNA and CDR2 is YSLEER. V lost 0 bases to trimming and J lost 5 bases, with 7 bases between them. The CDR3 protein is CASSQDGGTGELFF. The CDR3 nucleotides are TGCGCCAGCAGCCAAGATGGGGGGACCGGGGAGCTGTTTTTT.

The rearrangement joins TRBV7-9 to TRBJ1-2, with D hard to call. CDR3 length equals 14 residues. Germline values: CDR1 SEHNR, CDR2 FQNEAQ (reference sequence). V dropped 1 base and J dropped 4 bases, with 10 bases sitting between them. The CDR3 reads CASSLGGVTYGYTF. In DNA form, the CDR3 reads TGTGCCAGCAGCTTAGGTGGGGTAACCTATGGCTACACCTTC.

This sequence joins TRBV6-4 and TRBJ2-3; D may be TRBD2 (6 bases). The ends were cut back, 6 bases at V and 4 bases at J, with 17 bases in the middle. The length of the CDR3 is 15 residues. From germline, CDR1 is MRHNA and CDR2 SNTAGT. Written as DNA, the CDR3 is TGTGCCAGCAGACCTGGAGGGCCTGGGTCAGATACGCAGTATTTT. This gives the protein CASRPGGPGSDTQYF.

The CDR3 region is CASTPSPGQGKTQYF. The CDR3 DNA is TGTGCCAGCACCCCCTCCCCAGGGCAAGGGAAGACCCAGTACTTC. V usage is TRBV7-2 and J usage is TRBJ2-5; possible D gene TRBD1, 5 bases. Germline CDR1 and CDR2: SGHTA and FQGNSA. Trimming shortened V by 7 bases and J by 6 bases, and 21 bases separated the two germline ends. This CDR3 contains 15 residues.

The chain employs TRBV28 and TRBJ1-1; tentative D call: TRBD1 (6 bases). V lost 5 bases and J 1 base, leaving 8 bases between the germline ends. The CDR3 runs to 13 residues. Germline loops: CDR1 MDHEN, CDR2 SYDVKM. The CDR3 region is CASSGGANTEAFF. CDR3 coding DNA: TGTGCCAGCAGTGGGGGGGCGAACACTGAAGCTTTCTTT.